This entry describes one T cell receptor (beta chain). The sample is drawn from a study of cytomegalovirus exposure and HLA in healthy donors. Germline CDR1 reads SGHRS; CDR2 reads YFSETQ. Trimming pared 5 bases from V and 3 bases from J, leaving 8 bases between. This CDR3 is 13 amino acids long. PCR primers comprised 60 Vbeta and 13 Jbeta primers. This table comes from immunoSEQ multiplex PCR, and its TCRdb copy is limited to in-frame clones, with some not included. In the table there are 150,000 to 200,000 clones, 81% of which are singletons. The V gene is TRBV5-1, the J gene TRBJ2-2; the D gene is possibly TRBD1 (6 bases). Sequenced material: PBMCs. The sequence came from a man aged 35-49 years in good health and CMV-seropositive. CDR3 nucleotide sequence: TGCGCCAGCAGACCAGGGGACACCGGGGAGCTGTTTTTT. Translated, it gives CASRPGDTGELFF. Full variable domain (remainder filled in from reference TRBV5-1 and TRBJ2-2): KAGVTQTPRYLIKTRGQQVTLSCSPISGHRSVSWYQQTPGQGLQFLFEYFSETQRNKGNFPGRFSGRQFSNSRSEMNVSTLELGDSALYLCASRPGDTGELFFGEGSRLTVL.